The 24 T cell receptor beta chains in this list originate from one sample, sequenced in a study of shared clonotypes between healthy human individuals. Measured with immunoSEQ multiplex PCR; TCRdb has only the in-frame clones, and not every one. Of more than 900,000 clones listed, about 80% were seen once; the top ten hold 0.5% to 0.65%. Sequencing was done on a sample of memory CD4+ T cells from PBMCs. Specified subset: CD45RA-negative fraction. The source of these receptors is a man aged 18-30 years in good health. Some clones in this sample may be carry-over from other donors' samples.

The CDR3 reads CASSLEGTDTGELFF. CDR3 DNA sequence: TGCGCCAGCAGCTTGGAGGGTACGGACACCGGGGAGCTGTTTTTT. V gene TRBV5-1 combines with J gene TRBJ2-2, with D unresolved. The V end was cut by 0 bases, the J end by 3 bases, with 9 bases between. CDR3 size: 15 residues. CDR1 SGHRS and CDR2 YFSETQ come from the germline V gene.

This clone has only a few counts. The chain has TRBV2 and TRBJ1-1; D not resolved. The V end was cut by 6 bases, the J end by 2 bases, with 10 bases between. The CDR3 has 13 amino acids. Germline CDR1 SNHLY, CDR2 FYNNEI. The CDR3 spells CASSAYSNTEAFF. The DNA of the CDR3 is TGTGCCAGCAGCGCCTATTCCAACACTGAAGCTTTCTTT.

The chain has TRBV5-1 and TRBJ2-2; TRBD2 might be the D (5 bases). Germline V CDR1 and CDR2: SGHRS, YFSETQ. The CDR3 runs 15 residues. Deletions cut 0 bases from V and 7 bases from J, with 13 bases between. The CDR3 region has the DNA TGCGCCAGCAGCTTGGGAACCCCCGGGGTCGGGGAGCTGTTTTTT. It is translated as CASSLGTPGVGELFF. Combining the CDR3 with reference TRBV5-1 and TRBJ2-2 gives the whole variable domain KAGVTQTPRYLIKTRGQQVTLSCSPISGHRSVSWYQQTPGQGLQFLFEYFSETQRNKGNFPGRFSGRQFSNSRSEMNVSTLELGDSALYLCASSLGTPGVGELFFGEGSRLTVL.

The chain uses TRBV18 and TRBJ1-4; no firm D call. The CDR3 runs 15 residues. V shed 0 bases and J shed 1 base, with 6 bases lying between them. Per the germline V gene, CDR1 is KGHSH and CDR2 is LQKENI. The CDR3 spells CASSPPEGTNEKLFF. The CDR3 DNA is TGTGCCAGCTCACCACCGGAGGGAACTAATGAAAAACTGTTTTTT.

J is TRBJ2-1 and V is TRBV5-4; no clear D gene. CDR3 length equals 13 residues. V lost 0 bases, J lost 9 bases, and 10 bases lay in between. Germline V lookup: CDR1 SGHNT, CDR2 YYREEE (reference sequence). This chain's CDR3 is CASSLAELGEQFF. The CDR3 DNA follows: TGTGCCAGCAGCTTGGCCGAATTAGGTGAGCAGTTCTTC.

The rearrangement joins TRBV2 to TRBJ1-4; 7 bases match TRBD1. CDR1 SNHLY and CDR2 FYNNEI come from the germline V gene. The junction had 12 bases not matched to a gene; V was cut back by 6 bases and J by 8 bases. The CDR3 extends over 15 amino acids. CDR3 sequence reads: CASSETGVEGEKLFF. The CDR3 DNA sequence: TGTGCCAGCAGCGAAACAGGGGTGGAGGGAGAAAAACTGTTTTTT.

The chain uses TRBV5-6 and TRBJ1-4; TRBD1 is a possible D gene (5 bases). Between the trimmed V and J ends, which lost 3 bases and 4 bases, there was a span of 7 bases. The CDR3 length is 13 residues. Germline CDR1 SGHDT, CDR2 YYEEEE. CDR3 bases: TGTGCCAGCAGCTACGGGGGTAATGAAAAACTGTTTTTT. Its translation is CASSYGGNEKLFF.

This sequence joins TRBV10-1 and TRBJ2-2, with TRBD1 identical over 8 bases. V was pared by 4 bases and J by 0 bases, with 4 bases of the junction left unmatched. The CDR3 consists of 16 residues. In germline, CDR1 is WNHNN, CDR2 SYGVQD (reference sequence). The CDR3 coding sequence is TGCGCCAGCAGTGGAGGACAGGGTACGAACACCGGGGAGCTGTTTTTT. It encodes CASSGGQGTNTGELFF.

On this clone: A single base separates this from a much larger clone, so it may be a read error. The same CDR3 also results from other DNA sequences found in this sample. The chain combines TRBV28 with TRBJ1-2; possibly TRBD1 for D (5 bases). Germline-derived CDR1 and CDR2 are MDHEN and SYDVKM. The CDR3 runs 12 residues. Trimming shortened V by 3 bases and J by 7 bases, and 9 bases separated the two germline ends. The CDR3, as DNA: TGTGCCAGCAGTTTGCAGGGATTTGGCTACACCTTC. It translates to CASSLQGFGYTF.

This clone turned up a few times. Other DNA sequences of this sample code for an identical CDR3. The chain has TRBV11-2 and TRBJ2-3; TRBD2 aligns across 10 bases. V lost 2 bases to trimming and J lost 2 bases; unmatched junction nucleotides: 7. This CDR3 has 17 amino acids. Germline loops: CDR1 SGHAT, CDR2 FQNNGV. Here the CDR3 reads CASSLWSLAGATDTQYF. The CDR3 DNA reads as TGTGCCAGCAGCTTATGGTCCCTAGCGGGAGCCACAGATACGCAGTATTTT.

The chain carries TRBV28 and TRBJ1-1, with no clear D. The CDR3 length is 15 residues. Trimming pared 3 bases from V and 0 bases from J, leaving 11 bases between. Germline CDR1 MDHEN, CDR2 SYDVKM. The CDR3 DNA sequence: TGTGCCAGCAGTTTTTCGAACACGGTGAACACTGAAGCTTTCTTT. It is translated as CASSFSNTVNTEAFF.

This rearrangement joins TRBV10-3 to TRBJ2-3; D remains unclear. The germline CDR1 and CDR2 sequences are ENHRY and SYGVKD. Deletions cut 2 bases from V and 3 bases from J, with 0 bases between. CDR3 length: 11 amino acids. CDR3 sequence reads: CAISETDTQYF. CDR3 DNA: TGTGCCATCAGTGAGACAGATACGCAGTATTTT.

In its sample, this clone was seen a few times. Only one base separates this from a far larger clonotype, so it likely reflects a read error. The rearrangement joins TRBV5-1 to TRBJ2-2; D call uncertain. The length of the CDR3 is 13 residues. Trimming took 0 bases from V and 4 from J, leaving 4 bases between them. Germline V gene data show CDR1 as SGHRS and CDR2 as YFSETQ. The CDR3 sequence: CASSLGPTGELFF. Here the CDR3 DNA reads TGCGCCAGCAGCTTGGGACCCACCGGGGAGCTGTTTTTT.

V is TRBV15 and J is TRBJ1-1; perhaps TRBD1 as D (6 bases). V gave up 1 base and J gave up 1 base, with 22 bases separating them. CDR1 and CDR2 from the germline V gene are LNHNV and YYDKDF (reference sequence). This CDR3 has 19 residues. The CDR3 DNA reads TGTGCCACCAGCAGAGGCCCCCAGAGTTCAGGGGTTTGGAACACTGAAGCTTTCTTT. Residues: CATSRGPQSSGVWNTEAFF.

V gene TRBV28 combines with J gene TRBJ2-7, with 8 positions matching TRBD1. Germline V gene sequence: CDR1 MDHEN, CDR2 SYDVKM. This CDR3 spans 14 amino acids. With 6 bases clipped from V and 4 bases from J, the junction kept 8 bases outside the gene matches. CDR3 sequence reads: CASSQQGGGYEQYF. The CDR3, as DNA: TGTGCCAGCAGCCAACAGGGGGGTGGGTACGAGCAGTACTTC.

The chain couples TRBV4-2 to TRBJ2-1; possibly TRBD1 or TRBD2 for D (5 bases each). This CDR3 spans 15 amino acids. Deletions cut 1 base from V and 12 bases from J, with 19 bases between. The germline V gene has CDR1 LGHNA and CDR2 YNFKEQ. CDR3: CASSQGDQRTSRQFF. The CDR3 DNA sequence: TGTGCCAGCAGCCAAGGGGACCAGAGGACCTCCCGGCAGTTCTTC.

This rearrangement joins TRBV5-4 to TRBJ1-2; D possibly corresponds to TRBD1 (6 bases). Germline V lookup: CDR1 SGHNT, CDR2 YYREEE (reference sequence). The CDR3 spans 13 residues. V was shortened by 4 bases and J by 2 bases, with 9 bases between the two germline ends. CDR3 in amino acids: CASSIDRNYGYTF. The CDR3 bases are TGTGCCAGCAGCATTGACAGGAACTATGGCTACACCTTC.

The V and J genes are TRBV19 and TRBJ2-5, with D perhaps matching TRBD1 or TRBD2 (5 bases each). There are 14 residues in the CDR3. The germline CDR1 and CDR2 sequences are LNHDA and SQIVND (reference sequence). Trimming shortened V by 6 bases and J by 3 bases, and 14 bases separated the two germline ends. The CDR3 nucleotides are TGTGCCAGTAGCATATTAGGGACCGAAGAGACCCAGTACTTC. Translated: CASSILGTEETQYF.

This clone was observed a few times. The rearrangement uses TRBV30 and TRBJ1-1; no reliable D call. Trimming removed 1 base from V and 0 bases from J, with 15 bases in between. Germline CDR1 reads GTSNPN; CDR2 reads SVGIG (reference sequence). CDR3 length: 16 residues. This CDR3 is CAWSGGLLSVNTEAFF. DNA of the CDR3: TGTGCCTGGAGTGGAGGGTTGTTGTCAGTGAACACTGAAGCTTTCTTT.

The gene calls are TRBV19 and TRBJ2-2; a possible D gene is TRBD1 (6 bases). The CDR3 spans 14 residues. Between the trimmed V and J ends, which lost 5 bases and 1 base, there was a span of 8 bases. The germline V gene has CDR1 LNHDA and CDR2 SQIVND (reference sequence). CDR3 loop: CASSVTGNTGELFF. For the CDR3, the DNA is TGTGCCAGTAGTGTGACAGGGAACACCGGGGAGCTGTTTTTT.

The rearrangement uses TRBV29-1 and TRBJ2-7; 8 bases align to TRBD1. The CDR3 is made up of 14 amino acids. V was pared by 0 bases and J by 7 bases, with 8 bases of the junction left unmatched. Germline V gene data show CDR1 as SQVTM and CDR2 as ANQGSEA. Written as DNA, the CDR3 is TGCAGCGTTGAAGAAGGGACAGGCGGAGGGGAGCAGTACTTC. Protein: CSVEEGTGGGEQYF.

This clone was counted between two and nine times. The genes are TRBV29-1 and TRBJ2-1, with a tentative D call TRBD2 (6 bases). The CDR3 sequence is 14 residues long. Germline CDR1 and CDR2: SQVTM and ANQGSEA. V was pared by 6 bases and J by 2 bases, with 14 bases between. The CDR3, as DNA: TGCAGCGTGGACGGAGGGCCGACCTACAATGAGCAGTTCTTC. This sequence encodes CSVDGGPTYNEQFF.

The chain recombines TRBV9 with TRBJ1-2; D not resolved. The CDR3 contains 14 residues. Germline V gene lookup returns CDR1 SGDLS and CDR2 YYNGEE. V was shortened by 2 bases and J by 0 bases, with 8 bases between the two germline ends. The CDR3 loop reads CASSVTGANYGYTF. CDR3 bases: TGTGCCAGCAGCGTGACGGGAGCTAACTATGGCTACACCTTC.

The chain recombines TRBV5-4 with TRBJ2-7, with 8 bases aligning to TRBD1. Germline V gives CDR1 SGHNT, CDR2 YYREEE (reference sequence). J was trimmed by 6 bases and V by 2 bases; bases with no gene match: 10. The CDR3 has 15 amino acids. Written as DNA, the CDR3 is TGTGCCAGCAGCTTTTCAGGGACAGGTCTTCGCGAGCAGTACTTC. Amino acid sequence: CASSFSGTGLREQYF. Based on the CDR3 plus reference TRBV5-4 and TRBJ2-7, the full variable domain is ETGVTQSPTHLIKTRGQQVTLRCSSQSGHNTVSWYQQALGQGPQFIFQYYREEENGRGNFPPRFSGLQFPNYSSELNVNALELDDSALYLCASSFSGTGLREQYFGPGTRLTVT.